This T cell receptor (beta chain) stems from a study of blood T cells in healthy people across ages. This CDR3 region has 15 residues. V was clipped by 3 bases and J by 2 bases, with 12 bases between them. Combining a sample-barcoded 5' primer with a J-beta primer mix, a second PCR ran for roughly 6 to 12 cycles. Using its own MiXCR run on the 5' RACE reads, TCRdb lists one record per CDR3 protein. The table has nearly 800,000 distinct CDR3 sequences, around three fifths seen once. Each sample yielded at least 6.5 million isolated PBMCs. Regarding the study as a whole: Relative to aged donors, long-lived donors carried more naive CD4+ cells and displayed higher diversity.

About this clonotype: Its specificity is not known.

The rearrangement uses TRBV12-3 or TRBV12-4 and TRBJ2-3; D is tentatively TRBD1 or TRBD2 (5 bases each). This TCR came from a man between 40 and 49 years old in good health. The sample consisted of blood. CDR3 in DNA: TGTGCCAGCAGTTTGGCAGGGAGTAACACAGATACGCAGTATTTT. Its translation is CASSLAGSNTDTQYF.